The rows below give T cell receptor beta chains drawn from one sample of a study of blood T cells in healthy people across ages. Each CDR3 protein gets one entry after TCRdb re-called the 5' RACE reads with MiXCR. The profile shows approximately 940,000 distinct CDR3 sequences, under 50% of them singletons. What was sequenced was blood. The receptor set was obtained from a man under 40 in good health. CDR3s include the opening cysteine and the closing phenylalanine or tryptophan. D genes are given only for firm matches. A row's size may be missing; if present it is once, few, many or a size class.

size	J	V	D	CDR3	DNA
-	TRBJ2-5	TRBV27	TRBD2	CASSSSGAYQETQYF	TGTGCCAGCAGCAGTAGCGGGGCGTACCAAGAGACCCAGTACTTC
-	TRBJ2-7	TRBV5-4	-	CASSLAEVGYEQYF	TGTGCCAGCAGCTTGGCCGAGGTGGGATACGAGCAGTACTTC
few	TRBJ2-2	TRBV2	-	CASSGRANTGELFF	TGTGCCAGCAGTGGACGAGCGAACACCGGGGAGCTGTTTTTT
-	TRBJ1-6	TRBV3-1	-	CASSPWTDNSPLHF	TGTGCCAGCAGCCCCTGGACTGATAATTCACCCCTCCACTTT
few	TRBJ2-3	TRBV4-3	TRBD2	CASSQEDSWEGDTQYF	TGCGCCAGCAGCCAAGAGGACTCCTGGGAGGGGGATACGCAGTATTTT
-	TRBJ1-2	TRBV6-6	-	CASSYRAEANYGYTF	TGTGCCAGCAGTTACCGGGCAGAAGCTAACTATGGCTACACCTTC
few	TRBJ2-1	TRBV5-1	TRBD2	CASSLSSGWNNEQFF	TGCGCCAGCAGCTTGTCTAGCGGTTGGAACAATGAGCAGTTCTTC
few	TRBJ1-5	TRBV2	TRBD1	CASRTGRADQPQHF	TGTGCCAGCAGGACAGGGAGAGCGGATCAGCCCCAGCATTTT
-	TRBJ2-1	TRBV9	TRBD1	CASGVLTGGNGDEQFF	TGTGCCAGCGGCGTATTAACAGGGGGCAATGGGGATGAGCAGTTCTTC
few	TRBJ2-3	TRBV11-1	-	CASSADSGRSTDTQYF	TGTGCCAGCAGCGCGGACAGCGGCAGGAGCACAGATACGCAGTATTTT
-	TRBJ2-7	TRBV5-1	TRBD1	CASSLGQGIDEQYF	TGCGCCAGCAGCCTGGGACAGGGTATCGACGAGCAGTACTTC
-	TRBJ1-2	TRBV5-5	-	CASSVWQGNYGYTF	TGTGCCAGCAGCGTGTGGCAGGGAAACTATGGCTACACCTTC
-	TRBJ2-3	TRBV29-1	-	CSVSRDEDTQYF	TGCAGCGTTTCCCGAGACGAAGATACGCAGTATTTT
many	TRBJ2-1	TRBV7-2	-	CASSSVESSYNEQFF	TGTGCCAGCAGCTCGGTAGAGAGCTCCTACAATGAGCAGTTCTTC
few	TRBJ2-6	TRBV29-1	-	CSADIAGANVLTF	TGCAGCGCCGACATTGCTGGGGCCAACGTCCTGACTTTC
-	TRBJ1-2	TRBV4-2	-	CASSSPGTSDYGYTF	TGTGCCAGCAGCTCCCCTGGGACCTCCGACTATGGCTACACCTTC
many	TRBJ1-5	TRBV6-4	-	CASSLGGEQPQHF	TGTGCCAGCAGTTTGGGGGGGGAACAGCCCCAGCATTTT
many	TRBJ2-7	TRBV6-2/TRBV6-3	-	CASTGRTYEQYF	TGTGCCAGCACTGGGAGGACCTACGAGCAGTACTTC
-	TRBJ2-1	TRBV29-1	-	CSVEFGYNEQFF	TGCAGCGTTGAGTTCGGTTACAATGAGCAGTTCTTC
few	TRBJ2-1	TRBV14	TRBD2	CASSHSGGVYNEQFF	TGTGCCAGCAGCCATAGCGGGGGGGTCTACAATGAGCAGTTCTTC
few	TRBJ2-4	TRBV7-2	-	CASSFAGPKNIQYF	TGTGCCAGCAGCTTCGCAGGGCCTAAAAACATTCAGTACTTC
-	TRBJ2-7	TRBV6-5	TRBD1	CASSDRAFEQYF	TGTGCCAGCAGCGACAGGGCCTTCGAGCAGTACTTC